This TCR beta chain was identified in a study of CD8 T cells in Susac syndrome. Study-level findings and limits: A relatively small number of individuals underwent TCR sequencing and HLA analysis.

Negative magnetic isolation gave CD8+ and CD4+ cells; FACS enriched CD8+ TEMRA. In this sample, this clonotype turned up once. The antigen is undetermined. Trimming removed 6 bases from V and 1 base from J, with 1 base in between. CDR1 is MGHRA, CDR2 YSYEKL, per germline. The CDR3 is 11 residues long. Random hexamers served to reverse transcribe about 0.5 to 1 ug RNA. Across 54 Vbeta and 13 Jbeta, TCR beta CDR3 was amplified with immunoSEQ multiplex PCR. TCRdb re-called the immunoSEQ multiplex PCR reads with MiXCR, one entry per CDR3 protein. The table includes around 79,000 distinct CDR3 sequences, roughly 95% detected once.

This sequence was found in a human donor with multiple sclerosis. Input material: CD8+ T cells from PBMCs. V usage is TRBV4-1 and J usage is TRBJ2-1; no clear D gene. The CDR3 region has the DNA TGCGCCAGCAGGTCCTACAATGAGCAGTTCTTC. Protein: CASRSYNEQFF.